This is a list of T cell receptor beta chains from one sample in a study of CD8+CD57+ T cells in acquired aplastic anemia. Using its own MiXCR run on the reads, TCRdb lists one record per CDR3 protein. The data contain 250,000 to 350,000 distinct CDR3 sequences, 45% to 65% of them singletons. Sequences were obtained from sorted CD4+, CD8+, or CD8+CD57+ T cells (not recorded which) from PBMCs. These receptors all stem from a human donor with aplastic anemia. Each CDR3 is given with its conserved first and last residue. D genes are given only for firm matches. The listing skips clone size in some rows; elsewhere it reads once, few, many or a size class.

NA	few	TRBJ1-6	TRBV7-3	TGTGCCAGCAGCCAAGGGGACGGAGCCAGGGATTCACCCCTCCACTTT	CASSQGDGARDSPLHF
NA	once	TRBJ1-4	TRBV10-3	TGTGCCATCAGTGCACAGTCGACGATTAATGAAAAACTGTTTTTT	CAISAQSTINEKLFF
NA	NA	TRBJ1-1	TRBV2	TGTGCCAGCAGTGTGAGGGACCTAAACACTGAAGCTTTCTTT	CASSVRDLNTEAFF
NA	NA	TRBJ2-5	TRBV11-3	TGTGCCAGCAGCCAACTGAGGGGCAAAAGAGAGACCCAGTACTTC	CASSQLRGKRETQYF
NA	many	TRBJ2-3	TRBV2	TGTGCCAGCAGTGCCGGGACCTTACAAACTTATACGCAGTATTTT	CASSAGTLQTYTQYF
NA	many	TRBJ2-7	TRBV3-1	TGTGCCAGCAGCCAAGTCGGCGGAGGCTCCTACGAGCAGTACTTC	CASSQVGGGSYEQYF
NA	NA	TRBJ2-5	TRBV7-9	TGTGCCAGCAGCTTTGTACATAGTCCATATAGAGAGACCCAGTACTTC	CASSFVHSPYRETQYF
NA	few	TRBJ2-7	TRBV12-3/TRBV12-4	TGTGCCAGCAGTTTAGGGACTCTCTCGACCTACGAGCAGTACTTC	CASSLGTLSTYEQYF
TRBD1	few	TRBJ2-7	TRBV10-3	TGTGCCATCAGTGAGTCAGGGACAGGCACGTACTTC	CAISESGTGTYF
NA	NA	TRBJ1-2	TRBV7-6	TGTGCCAGCAGCTTAGTGGGGGCGCGGTTCTATGGCTACACCTTC	CASSLVGARFYGYTF
TRBD2	many	TRBJ2-5	TRBV20-1	TGCAGTGCGCTGGGGGGGGAGCTGGGGACCCAGTACTTC	CSALGGELGTQYF
NA	NA	TRBJ2-2	TRBV20-1	TGCAGTGCTAGACGGGGCGGGGAGCTGTTTTTT	CSARRGGELFF
NA	NA	TRBJ2-1	TRBV19	TGTGCCAGTAGTATTAGTAGCGGCTACAATGAGCAGTTCTTC	CASSISSGYNEQFF
NA	many	TRBJ1-3	TRBV6-6	TGTGCCAGCAGTTACAACAAGGGCCTCTCTGGAAACACCATATATTTT	CASSYNKGLSGNTIYF
TRBD1	NA	TRBJ2-7	TRBV2	TGTGCCAGCAGTAACGGACAGGGAAAATCCTACGAGCAGTACTTC	CASSNGQGKSYEQYF
TRBD2	NA	TRBJ2-3	TRBV5-1	TGCGCCAGCAGCCCTTGGACTAGCGGGCGTTCGGGGACGCAGTATTTT	CASSPWTSGRSGTQYF
NA	NA	TRBJ1-1	TRBV19	TGTGCCAGTAGTACGGCAGGGTGGTGGATCGCTGAAGCTTTCTTT	CASSTAGWWIAEAFF
NA	once	TRBJ1-6	TRBV5-1	TGCGCCAGCAGCTTGGTGTCAGGCCGCGATTCACCCCTCCACTTT	CASSLVSGRDSPLHF
TRBD1	NA	TRBJ1-1	TRBV7-3	TGTGCCAGCAGCCCCAGTGGACAGGGCACTGAAGCTTTCTTT	CASSPSGQGTEAFF
TRBD2	medium-sized	TRBJ2-7	TRBV2	TGTGCCAGCAGACGACTAGCGGGAGAACGGAACGAGCAGTACTTC	CASRRLAGERNEQYF
NA	many	TRBJ1-1	TRBV29-1	TGCAGCGTCACACAGTCCATGAACACTGAAGCTTTCTTT	CSVTQSMNTEAFF
NA	NA	TRBJ2-5	TRBV7-2	TGTGCCAGCAGCTTAGGGGGAGCGGCAGAGACCCAGTACTTC	CASSLGGAAETQYF
NA	many	TRBJ2-3	TRBV10-2	TGCGCCAGCACTCCGAACGGAGCACCTAAAGATACGCAGTATTTT	CASTPNGAPKDTQYF
NA	many	TRBJ1-1	TRBV20-1	TGCAGTGCTAGAGTGGGACTGTGGGCTTTCTTT	CSARVGLWAFF
NA	NA	TRBJ2-7	TRBV10-3	TGTGCCATCAGTGAGTCTTACGGCACCGCCGAGGACTACGAGCAGTACTTC	CAISESYGTAEDYEQYF
NA	NA	TRBJ2-3	TRBV7-6	TGTGCCAGCAGCTTAGTCACATCTAGCGCAGATACGCAGTATTTC	CASSLVTSSADTQYF
TRBD2	NA	TRBJ2-7	TRBV27	TGTGCCAGCAGTTTAACTAGCGGGAGTTCGCCCTACGAGCAGTACTTC	CASSLTSGSSPYEQYF
TRBD2	few	TRBJ2-7	TRBV29-1	TGCAGCGTTGAAGGGGGGGCCGCAGCGGGAGGTTTGGACGAGCAGTACTTC	CSVEGGAAAGGLDEQYF
NA	NA	TRBJ2-7	TRBV4-1	TGCGCCAGCAGCCAAGATCGGGGCTCCTACGAGCAGTACTTC	CASSQDRGSYEQYF
NA	NA	TRBJ1-1	TRBV15	TGTGCCACCAGCATCGACACCACGGAAGCTTTCTTT	CATSIDTTEAFF
TRBD1	few	TRBJ2-7	TRBV20-1	TGCAGTGCTAGAGAGGACTTGGGGGACAGGGCCTACGAGCAGTACTTC	CSAREDLGDRAYEQYF
TRBD2	NA	TRBJ2-7	TRBV7-6	TGTGCCAGCAGCTCTCATAGCGGGGGCTCCTACGAGCAGTACTTC	CASSSHSGGSYEQYF
NA	NA	TRBJ2-1	TRBV24-1	TGTGCCACCAGTCGGGGACAAGGGACTGAGCAGTTCTTC	CATSRGQGTEQFF
TRBD2	few	TRBJ2-5	TRBV24-1	TGTGCCACCAGTGACAGCGGGGGGGTAGGAGAGACCCAGTACTTC	CATSDSGGVGETQYF
NA	many	TRBJ1-1	TRBV12-3/TRBV12-4	TGTGCCAGCAACCTATACTCTGGCGATGCTTTCTTT	CASNLYSGDAFF
NA	many	TRBJ1-1	TRBV5-1	TGCGCCAGCAGCTTGGAAGGTACGATTGAAGCTTTCTTT	CASSLEGTIEAFF
NA	NA	TRBJ1-2	TRBV9	TGTGCCAGCAGCGTAGCCGGAGGAACTGGCTACACCTTC	CASSVAGGTGYTF
TRBD2	many	TRBJ2-5	TRBV7-8	TGTGCCAGCAGCTTAGTCGGGGGGCAAGAGACCCAGTACTTC	CASSLVGGQETQYF
NA	many	TRBJ2-1	TRBV20-1	TGCAGTGCAAATCCGACTAGGGCGGGGATCTACAATGAGCAGTTCTTC	CSANPTRAGIYNEQFF
TRBD2	many	TRBJ2-1	TRBV11-2	TGTGCCAGCAGCTTAGCGGGGGGGCCCGCCAATGAGCAGTTCTTC	CASSLAGGPANEQFF
TRBD1	NA	TRBJ1-2	TRBV27	TGTGCCAGCAGTCCCCCGGGACAGGGATTCTATGGCTACACCTTC	CASSPPGQGFYGYTF
TRBD2	NA	TRBJ2-1	TRBV15	TGTGCCACCAGCGGACCGGGACTAGCGGGGGGGTACAATGAGCAGTTCTTC	CATSGPGLAGGYNEQFF
NA	NA	TRBJ2-5	TRBV2	TGTGCCAGCAGCTTAGACCAGGGGCGGGAAGAGACCCAGTACTTC	CASSLDQGREETQYF
NA	NA	TRBJ2-5	TRBV20-1	TGCAGTGCAACAGATCACGGGACACCTTCTAAGACCCAGTACTTC	CSATDHGTPSKTQYF
NA	few	TRBJ2-7	TRBV5-5	TGTGCCAGCAGCGAAAGGACAGTGGGCGAGCAGTACTTC	CASSERTVGEQYF
TRBD1	few	TRBJ2-1	TRBV10-3	TGTGCCAGCGGACAGGGGGCAGGTGAGCAGTTCTTC	CASGQGAGEQFF